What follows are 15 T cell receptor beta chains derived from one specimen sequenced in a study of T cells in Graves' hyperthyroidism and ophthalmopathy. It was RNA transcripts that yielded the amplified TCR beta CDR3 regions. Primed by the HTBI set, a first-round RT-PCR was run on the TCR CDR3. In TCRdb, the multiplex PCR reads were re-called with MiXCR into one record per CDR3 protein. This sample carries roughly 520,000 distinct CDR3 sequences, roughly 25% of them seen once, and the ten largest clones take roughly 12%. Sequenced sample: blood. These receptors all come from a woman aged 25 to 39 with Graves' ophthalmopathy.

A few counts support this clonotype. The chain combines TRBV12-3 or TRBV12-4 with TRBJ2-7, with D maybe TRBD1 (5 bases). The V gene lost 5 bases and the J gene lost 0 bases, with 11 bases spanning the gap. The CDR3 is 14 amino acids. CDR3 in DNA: TGTGCCAGCAGTACCCGACAGTTCTCCTACGAGCAGTACTTC. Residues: CASSTRQFSYEQYF.

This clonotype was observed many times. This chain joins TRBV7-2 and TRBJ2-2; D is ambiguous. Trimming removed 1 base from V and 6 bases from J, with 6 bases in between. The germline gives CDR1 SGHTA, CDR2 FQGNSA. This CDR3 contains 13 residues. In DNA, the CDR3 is TGTGCCAGCAGCTTAGTTAGGGCCGGGGAGCTGTTTTTT. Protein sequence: CASSLVRAGELFF.

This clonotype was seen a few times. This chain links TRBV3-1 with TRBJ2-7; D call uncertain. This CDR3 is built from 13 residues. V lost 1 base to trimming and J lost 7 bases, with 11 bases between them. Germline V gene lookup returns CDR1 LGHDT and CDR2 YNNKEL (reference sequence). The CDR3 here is CASSQAHLREQYF. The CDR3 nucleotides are TGTGCCAGCAGCCAAGCCCACCTAAGGGAGCAGTACTTC.

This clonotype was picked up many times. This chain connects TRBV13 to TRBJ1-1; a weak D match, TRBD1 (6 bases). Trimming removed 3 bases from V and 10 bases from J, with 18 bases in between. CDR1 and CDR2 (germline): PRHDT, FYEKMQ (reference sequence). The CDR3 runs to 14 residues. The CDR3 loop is CASSLFTGGDGAFF. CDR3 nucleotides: TGTGCCAGCAGCTTGTTTACCGGGGGCGATGGAGCTTTCTTT.

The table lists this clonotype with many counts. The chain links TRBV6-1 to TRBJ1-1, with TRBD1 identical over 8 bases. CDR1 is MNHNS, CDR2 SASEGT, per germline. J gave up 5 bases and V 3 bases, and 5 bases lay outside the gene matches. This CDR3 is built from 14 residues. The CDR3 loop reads CASSDGQGWTEAFF. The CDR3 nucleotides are TGTGCCAGCAGTGACGGACAGGGTTGGACTGAAGCTTTCTTT.

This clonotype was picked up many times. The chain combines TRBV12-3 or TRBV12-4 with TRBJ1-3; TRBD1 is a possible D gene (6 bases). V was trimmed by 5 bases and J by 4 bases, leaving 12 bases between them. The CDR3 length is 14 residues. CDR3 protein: CASSQSRGGNTIYF. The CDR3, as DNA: TGTGCCAGCAGTCAATCCAGGGGCGGAAACACCATATATTTT.

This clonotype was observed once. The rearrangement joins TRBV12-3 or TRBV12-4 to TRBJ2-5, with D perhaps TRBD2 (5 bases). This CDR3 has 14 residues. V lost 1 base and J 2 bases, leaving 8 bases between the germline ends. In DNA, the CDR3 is TGTGCCAGCAGTTTAGTGGACTTACAAGAGACCCAGTACTTC. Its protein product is CASSLVDLQETQYF.

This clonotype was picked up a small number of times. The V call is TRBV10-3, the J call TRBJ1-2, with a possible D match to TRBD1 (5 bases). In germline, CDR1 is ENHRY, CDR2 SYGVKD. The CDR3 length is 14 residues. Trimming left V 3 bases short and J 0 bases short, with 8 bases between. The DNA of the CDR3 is TGTGCCATCAGTGAAGGGGTGACTAACTATGGCTACACCTTC. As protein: CAISEGVTNYGYTF.

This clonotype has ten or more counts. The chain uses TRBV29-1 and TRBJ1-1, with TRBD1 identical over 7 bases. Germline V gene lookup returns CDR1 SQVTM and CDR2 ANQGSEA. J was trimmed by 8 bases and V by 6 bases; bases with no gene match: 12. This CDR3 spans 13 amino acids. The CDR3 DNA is TGCAGCGTGGGGCTCACAGGGGCGGGGGAAGCTTTCTTT. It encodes CSVGLTGAGEAFF.

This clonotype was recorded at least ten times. CDR3 in DNA: TGTGCCACCAGCAGAAAAACCTCACTGAGATACACTGAAGCTTTCTTT. It is translated as CATSRKTSLRYTEAFF. The J gene is TRBJ1-1, the V gene TRBV15; unclear D gene. Trimming left V 2 bases short and J 3 bases short, with 16 bases between. There are 16 residues in the CDR3. Germline CDR1 and CDR2: LNHNV and YYDKDF (reference sequence).

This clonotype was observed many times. CDR3 residues: CASSDQGISYGYTF. The CDR3 nucleotides are TGTGCCAGCAGTGACCAGGGGATAAGCTATGGCTACACCTTC. The V gene is TRBV2, the J gene TRBJ1-2; possible D gene TRBD1, 6 bases. Trimming cost V 3 bases and J 4 bases, with 12 bases left between them. The CDR3 has 14 residues. The germline V gene encodes CDR1 SNHLY and CDR2 FYNNEI.

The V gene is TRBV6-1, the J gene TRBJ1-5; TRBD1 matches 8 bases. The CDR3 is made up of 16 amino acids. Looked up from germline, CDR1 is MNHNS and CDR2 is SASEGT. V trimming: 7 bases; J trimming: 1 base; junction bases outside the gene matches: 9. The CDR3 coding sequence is TGTGCCAGCACCTTCGAGCAGGGGGCGAGCAATCAGCCCCAGCATTTT. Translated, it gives CASTFEQGASNQPQHF.

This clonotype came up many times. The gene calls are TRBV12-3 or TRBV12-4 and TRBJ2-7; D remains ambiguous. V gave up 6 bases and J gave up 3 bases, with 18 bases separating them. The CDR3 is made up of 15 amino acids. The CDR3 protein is CASSFSLNIGYEQYF. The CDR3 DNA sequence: TGTGCCAGCAGCTTCTCCCTTAACATTGGCTACGAGCAGTACTTC.

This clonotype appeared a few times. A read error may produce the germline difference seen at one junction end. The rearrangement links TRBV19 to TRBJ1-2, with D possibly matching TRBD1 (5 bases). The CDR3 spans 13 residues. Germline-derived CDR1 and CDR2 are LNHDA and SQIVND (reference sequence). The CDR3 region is CVSSPGTTYGYTF. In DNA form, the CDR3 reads TGTGTCAGTAGTCCGGGGACCACCTATGGCTACACCTTC.

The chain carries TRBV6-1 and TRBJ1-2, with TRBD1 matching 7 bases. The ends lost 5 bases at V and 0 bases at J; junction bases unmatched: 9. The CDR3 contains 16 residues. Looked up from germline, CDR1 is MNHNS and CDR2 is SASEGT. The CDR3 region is CASSRSGTATNYGYTF. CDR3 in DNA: TGTGCCAGCAGTCGCTCCGGGACAGCAACTAACTATGGCTACACCTTC.